Each of the 25 T cell receptor beta chains below was sequenced from the same sample in a study of blood T cell repertoires in COVID-19 (dated by TCRdb to the early 2020s). Library preparation used the immunoSEQ multiplex PCR assay. This immuneACCESS table, as held by TCRdb, lists in-frame sequences with V and J called but not all clones. Of the missing ones, under half trace to an unresolved V gene in checked studies; the others have no known cause. The sample yields tens of thousands of clones; approximately 86% were counted once. Of the sample, roughly 8% falls within the top ten clones. The sample was peripheral blood. The receptors were gathered from a man aged 80 or over with active or convalescent COVID-19.

This clone was found once. The V and J genes are TRBV5-1 and TRBJ2-2, with 8 positions matching TRBD1. The CDR3 totals 14 residues. The V and J ends lost 7 bases and 3 bases, in that order; junction bases with no gene match: 5. Germline CDR1 SGHRS, CDR2 YFSETQ. The CDR3 DNA follows: TGCGCCAGCGGCGGGACAGGCGACACCGGGGAGCTGTTTTTT. Its translation is CASGGTGDTGELFF.

The chain links TRBV5-1 to TRBJ2-3; possible D gene TRBD2, 5 bases. The V gene lost 0 bases and the J gene lost 3 bases, with 11 bases spanning the gap. CDR1 is SGHRS, CDR2 YFSETQ, per germline. The CDR3 spans 15 residues. CDR3 in amino acids: CASSLESSRTDTQYF. Here the CDR3 DNA reads TGCGCCAGCAGCTTGGAGTCTAGCAGGACAGATACGCAGTATTTT.

The chain's CDR3 is CASSIQGFSEKLFF. Written as DNA, the CDR3 is TGTGCCAGTAGTATCCAGGGGTTCAGTGAAAAACTGTTTTTT. The chain uses TRBV19 and TRBJ1-4, with a weak D call TRBD1 (6 bases). Trimming shortened V by 3 bases and J by 7 bases, and 12 bases separated the two germline ends. The CDR3 is made up of 14 amino acids. Germline V gives CDR1 LNHDA, CDR2 SQIVND (reference sequence).

V is TRBV27 and J is TRBJ1-6; unclear D gene. This CDR3 is 14 amino acids long. V lost 6 bases and J 7 bases, leaving 13 bases between the germline ends. Per germline, CDR1 MNHEY and CDR2 SMNVEV (reference sequence). CDR3 DNA sequence: TGTGCCAGCAGCCAGGACTTGGGGAATTCACCCCTCCACTTT. Translating gives CASSQDLGNSPLHF.

This chain connects TRBV5-1 to TRBJ2-4, with TRBD1 matching over 9 bases. The germline gives CDR1 SGHRS, CDR2 YFSETQ. CDR3 length: 13 amino acids. Unmatched junction bases numbered 4, after V lost 4 bases and J lost 8 bases. Written as DNA, the CDR3 is TGCGCCAGCAGCCGGACAGGGGCGGACATTCAGTACTTC. It yields the protein CASSRTGADIQYF.

The V call is TRBV5-5, the J call TRBJ1-2; no definite D call. Germline-derived CDR1 and CDR2 are SGHKS and YYEKEE (reference sequence). This CDR3 is 13 amino acids long. Between the trimmed V and J ends, which lost 2 bases and 4 bases, there was a span of 9 bases. The CDR3 sequence is CASSLGGSYGYTF. Written as DNA, the CDR3 is TGTGCCAGCAGCTTAGGCGGGTCCTATGGCTACACCTTC.

This rearrangement joins TRBV7-2 to TRBJ2-6; D uncertain. With 3 bases removed from V and 1 base from J, the gap between germline ends came to 16 bases. Germline CDR1 reads SGHTA; CDR2 reads FQGNSA. This CDR3 contains 18 residues. CDR3 protein: CASSLSQEKYSGANVLTF. DNA for the CDR3: TGTGCCAGCAGCTTGAGTCAGGAAAAATATTCTGGGGCCAACGTCCTGACTTTC.

The V and J genes are TRBV3-1 (or the pseudogene TRBV3-2) and TRBJ1-1; 7 bases are shared with TRBD1. The trim removed 3 bases at V and 3 bases at J, leaving 13 bases unmatched. Germline CDR1 reads LGHDT; CDR2 reads YNNKEL (reference sequence). This CDR3 has 17 amino acids. CDR3 bases: TGTGCCAGCAGCCAGCAAACCCTAACAGGGGTGGACACTGAAGCTTTCTTT. This encodes CASSQQTLTGVDTEAFF.

The chain carries TRBV9 and TRBJ2-2; TRBD2 agrees at 12 bases. Germline assignment: CDR1 SGDLS and CDR2 YYNGEE. This CDR3 spans 16 amino acids. With V trimmed by 3 bases and J by 7 bases, 7 bases remained unmatched. The CDR3 loop is CASSGTSGGFGGELFF. CDR3 nucleotide sequence: TGTGCCAGCAGCGGCACTAGCGGGGGGTTTGGCGGGGAGCTGTTTTTT.

The J gene is TRBJ1-1, the V gene TRBV11-2; the D gene is possibly TRBD1 (5 bases). The V and J ends lost 5 bases and 0 bases respectively, with 13 bases between them. There are 15 residues in the CDR3. Germline assignment: CDR1 SGHAT and CDR2 FQNNGV. CDR3 in DNA: TGTGCCAGCAGCCCAGGGAGGAGAATGAACACTGAAGCTTTCTTT. Translating it yields CASSPGRRMNTEAFF. The full variable domain, with the rest looked up from reference TRBV11-2 and TRBJ1-1, is EAGVAQSPRYKIIEKRQSVAFWCNPISGHATLYWYQQILGQGPKLLIQFQNNGVVDDSQLPKDRFSAERLKGVDSTLKIQPAKLEDSAVYLCASSPGRRMNTEAFFGQGTRLTVV.

The rearrangement uses TRBV5-1 and TRBJ2-3; perhaps TRBD1 as D (5 bases). The V gene lost 7 bases and the J gene lost 2 bases, with 17 bases spanning the gap. The V gene's germline CDR1 is SGHRS and CDR2 YFSETQ. The CDR3 is made up of 15 amino acids. This CDR3 reads CASLQGWGITDTQYF. The CDR3 nucleotides are TGCGCCAGCCTCCAGGGTTGGGGAATCACAGATACGCAGTATTTT.

V usage is TRBV6-4 and J usage is TRBJ1-2; tentatively, D is TRBD1 (6 bases). CDR1 MRHNA and CDR2 SNTAGT come from the germline V gene. Trimming pared 3 bases from V and 7 bases from J, leaving 15 bases between. The CDR3 sequence is 14 residues long. This chain's CDR3 is CASSESRGGSGYTF. CDR3 DNA: TGTGCCAGCAGTGAAAGCCGGGGGGGCAGTGGCTACACCTTC.

The J gene is TRBJ1-1, the V gene TRBV9; 7 positions agree with TRBD1. The CDR3 contains 16 residues. V was clipped by 0 bases and J by 2 bases; unmatched bases: 7. Looked up from germline, CDR1 is SGDLS and CDR2 is YYNGEE. CDR3 sequence (DNA): TGTGCCAGCAGCGTAGCCGGCAGGGGGGTAAACACTGAAGCTTTCTTT. Its translation is CASSVAGRGVNTEAFF.

The chain links TRBV6-5 to TRBJ2-2; TRBD1 aligns across 7 bases. Germline CDR1 MNHEY, CDR2 SVGAGI. Losses at the gene ends were 3 bases for V and 1 base for J; bases not matched to a gene: 2. The CDR3 runs 15 residues. CDR3 loop: CASSYRQGNTGELFF. The DNA for the CDR3 is TGTGCCAGCAGTTATCGACAGGGGAACACCGGGGAGCTGTTTTTT.

The chain joins TRBV28 to TRBJ1-2; D is unresolved. This CDR3 contains 14 residues. The V and J ends lost 6 bases and 2 bases respectively, with 13 bases between them. Germline assignment: CDR1 MDHEN and CDR2 SYDVKM. The CDR3 is CASSLSGENYGYTF. Written as DNA, the CDR3 is TGTGCCAGCAGCCTCTCTGGAGAGAACTATGGCTACACCTTC.

The CDR3 nucleotides read TGTGCCAGCAGTTACTCCCCCAGGGGGCGCGACTATGGCTACACCTTC. It yields the protein CASSYSPRGRDYGYTF. V is TRBV6-5 and J is TRBJ1-2, with 8 nucleotides matching TRBD1. Germline V gene data show CDR1 as MNHEY and CDR2 as SVGAGI. This CDR3 has 16 residues. The V and J ends lost 0 bases and 3 bases, in that order; junction bases with no gene match: 6.

For the CDR3, the DNA is TGTGCCAGCCTCAGGGGTATAGGTCAGCCCCAGCATTTT. This codes for CASLRGIGQPQHF. The chain recombines TRBV6-5 with TRBJ1-5, with D maybe TRBD1 (6 bases). Trimming left V 8 bases short and J 6 bases short, with 14 bases between. The CDR3 has 13 residues. The germline gives CDR1 MNHEY, CDR2 SVGAGI.

J is TRBJ2-1 and V is TRBV4-2; 10 bases align to TRBD2. J gave up 7 bases and V 7 bases, and 10 bases lay outside the gene matches. The CDR3 length is 15 residues. From germline, CDR1 is LGHNA and CDR2 YNFKEQ. CDR3 region: CASKRAGGGRNEQFF. DNA for the CDR3: TGTGCCAGCAAGCGAGCGGGAGGGGGGAGAAATGAGCAGTTCTTC.

This chain links TRBV3-1 (or the pseudogene TRBV3-2) with TRBJ1-2; no clear D gene. Germline V lookup: CDR1 LGHDT, CDR2 YNNKEL (reference sequence). V gave up 1 base and J gave up 1 base, with 10 bases separating them. CDR3 size: 15 residues. DNA of the CDR3: TGTGCCAGCAGCCAAGGAGGGAGGTATAACTATGGCTACACCTTC. The encoded protein is CASSQGGRYNYGYTF.

The V and J genes are TRBV7-2 and TRBJ2-7, with D perhaps TRBD1 (5 bases). The CDR3 sequence is 14 residues long. V dropped 1 base and J dropped 3 bases, with 10 bases sitting between them. Germline values: CDR1 SGHTA, CDR2 FQGNSA. CDR3 sequence reads: CASSLVGQGYEQYV. In nucleotides, the CDR3 is TGTGCCAGCAGCTTAGTAGGGCAGGGCTACGAGCAGTACGTC.

This chain joins TRBV28 and TRBJ1-6; 9 nucleotides align to TRBD1. This CDR3 contains 14 residues. In germline, CDR1 is MDHEN, CDR2 SYDVKM. Losses at the gene ends were 6 bases for V and 8 bases for J; bases not matched to a gene: 5. For the CDR3, the DNA is TGTGCCAGCAGACGAAGGACAGGGGATTCACCCCTCCACTTT. Residues: CASRRRTGDSPLHF.

The chain joins TRBV6-5 to TRBJ1-2; 7 bases are shared with TRBD1. Trimming took 6 bases from V and 8 from J; bases not matched to a gene: 9. The CDR3 is 13 residues long. Germline V gene sequence: CDR1 MNHEY, CDR2 SVGAGI. DNA of the CDR3: TGTGCCAGCAGCCCAGACAGGGTGGGAGGCTACACCTTC. As protein: CASSPDRVGGYTF.

This rearrangement joins TRBV5-5 to TRBJ1-5; 7 bases are shared with TRBD1. The CDR3 sequence is 14 residues long. The germline gives CDR1 SGHKS, CDR2 YYEKEE (reference sequence). Trimming removed 2 bases from V and 6 bases from J; junction bases left unmatched: 5. CDR3 sequence reads: CASSLGGGIQPQHF. CDR3 in DNA: TGTGCCAGCAGCTTAGGAGGGGGCATTCAGCCCCAGCATTTT. Filled out from reference TRBV5-5 and TRBJ1-5, the complete variable domain reads DAGVTQSPTHLIKTRGQQVTLRCSPISGHKSVSWYQQVLGQGPQFIFQYYEKEERGRGNFPDRFSARQFPNYSSELNVNALLLGDSALYLCASSLGGGIQPQHFGDGTRLSIL.

The chain links TRBV10-1 to TRBJ1-1; 7 nucleotides agree with TRBD1. Germline V lookup: CDR1 WNHNN, CDR2 SYGVQD (reference sequence). CDR3 length equals 15 residues. Trimming at V came to 3 bases and at J to 0 bases, leaving 4 bases not matched to a gene. The CDR3 sequence is CASSDPGQMNTEAFF. In DNA form, the CDR3 reads TGCGCCAGCAGTGACCCGGGACAGATGAACACTGAAGCTTTCTTT.

J is TRBJ2-3 and V is TRBV6-5; D gene unclear. The germline gives CDR1 MNHEY, CDR2 SVGAGI. The CDR3 loop spans 13 amino acids. Trimming pared 0 bases from V and 9 bases from J, leaving 10 bases between. Written as DNA, the CDR3 is TGTGCCAGCAGTTACTCGCGAGCGCGAACGCAGTATTTT. Protein: CASSYSRARTQYF.